This TCR beta chain derives from a study of shared clonotypes between healthy human individuals (dated by TCRdb to 2020 to 2022). About the study as a whole: The cohort included three men and a couple of women between 18 and 49 years of age. For each donor, three plates each were used for CD4 naive and CD4 memory, two plates were used for CD8 naive, and one plate was used for CD8 memory. The study deeply sequenced blood TCR repertoires of about 5 healthy adults to estimate repertoire size and the extent of clonotype sharing between individuals. Libraries were prepared and TCR repertoires were sequenced by different laboratories using diverse techniques, in order to increase sequencing depth and limit assay-specific biases. Each donor's leukapheresis produced roughly between roughly 0.94 and 9.5 billion PBMCs.

Using the deep immunoSEQ assay, multiplex PCR amplified TCR CDR3 regions from genomic DNA. For each cell subset, the extracted genomic DNA was distributed evenly across all wells of several immunoSEQ 96-well plates, and each plate served as one replicate. Each replicate PCR for sorted subsets received roughly 0.2 ug genomic DNA, equal to some 32,000 T cell genomes. Purified libraries were quantified with a Qubit 3.0 fluorometer, sized on a Bioanalyzer 2100, and re-quantified with the KAPA Library Quantification kit. A separate single-read 150-cycle Illumina NextSeq 550 flow cell was used to sequence each immunoSEQ 96-well plate. The study's processing was this. Because the immunoSEQ output included only junctional sequences and no quality scores, the filtering could not be the same as the filtering used for full-length reads. To assign V/J genes and CDR3, sequences were annotated using PyIR, a Python wrapper for IgBLAST v1.9, with IMGT germline references. Any read was removed if the V/J assignment was weak (E-value above 1e-6), the CDR3 was missing, or the read contained stop codons, out-of-frame junctions, or ambiguous translated residues. V3J clonotypes were defined by identical inferred V gene, J gene, and CDR3 amino acid sequence. The percentage overlap between two repertoires was calculated by dividing the number of shared unique clonotypes by the size of the smaller repertoire. Richness of each repertoire was evaluated using RTK rarefaction, the Chao1 estimator, and Recon v2.1 estimates of unobserved clonotypes. OLGA was used to compute generation probabilities for all TCRbeta clonotypes that the gDNA method yielded from a handful of donors. Entries here come from immuneACCESS through TCRdb and include only in-frame sequences with V and J called. Some clones fail to appear in such tables; in the studies checked, an unresolved V gene covers under half of the shortfall, and the cause of the remainder is unknown. The V and J calls and clone size come from that table; D and trimming were worked out from the DNA. The sample table contains 950,000 to 1,100,000 clones; only one count was recorded for about 76% of them. The top ten clones comprise approximately 1.5% of the sample.

About this clone: Its antigen target is currently unknown. Per-nucleotide qualities are absent, and no much larger clonotype sits a single base away.

Donors were healthy HIV-negative adults with no recently reported acute infections or vaccinations. All donors were Caucasian adults living in Nashville, Tennessee, USA. Magnetic negative selection was used to enrich CD4+ T cells, after which naive cells were positively selected on CD45RA and the negative fraction became the memory subset. After blood collection by leukapheresis, PBMCs were isolated using Ficoll-Histopaque density gradient centrifugation and then cryopreserved in the vapor phase of liquid nitrogen. Analytical flow cytometry was used to check the purity and quantity of every magnetically sorted T cell population. From each sorted fraction, genomic DNA was isolated and quantified by UV absorbance on a Nanodrop 2000c. Overall study outcomes, separate from this receptor: Sampling was restricted to blood, and TCR repertoires in tissue are likely to differ from TCR repertoires in blood. Sharing across a few donors was observed for about 5% of naive CD4, under 4% of naive CD8, 2.3% of memory CD4, and about 0.39% of memory CD8 clonotypes. Larger estimated clonotype richness was generally found for naive subsets than for memory subsets. Rarefaction of sorted-subset datasets indicated incomplete sequencing despite the large sequencing depth. The genetic and exposure-history diversity represented was limited by the small number of donors. Compared with non-shared clonotypes, clonotypes shared by all four sorted-subset donors had higher generation probabilities. Based on pairwise subsampling, the degree of clonotype sharing among donors was expected to be affected by sequencing depth.

V sheds 2 bases and J sheds 2 bases, leaving 11 bases between their ends. The germline V gene (reference sequence) supplies CDR1 SGHNT and CDR2 YYREEE. Including the terminal cysteine and phenylalanine, the CDR3 comprises 14 residues. Just the 42-base CDR3 DNA is kept, in frame starting at base 1. The clonotype was recovered from a man aged 18-30 years in good health. The sequenced material came from memory CD4+ T cells sorted from blood. In light of the paper, this sample's cell subset or site label describes: CD45RA-negative fraction. In this chain, TRBV5-4 is recombined with TRBJ2-7; matching of 5 bases hints at TRBD2 as the D gene. The nucleotides are TGTGCCAGCAGCTTAGATAGCGCGGCCTACGAGCAGTACTTC. Translated, this is CASSLDSAAYEQYF. Supplemented by the reference TRBV5-4 and TRBJ2-7 proteins around the CDR3, the complete variable domain is ETGVTQSPTHLIKTRGQQVTLRCSSQSGHNTVSWYQQALGQGPQFIFQYYREEENGRGNFPPRFSGLQFPNYSSELNVNALELDDSALYLCASSLDSAAYEQYFGPGTRLTVT.